This TCR beta chain was captured by sequencing in a study of blood T cell repertoires in COVID-19. The germline V gene encodes CDR1 SGHDT and CDR2 YYEEEE. The CDR3 loop spans 14 amino acids. V shed 1 base and J shed 10 bases, with 12 bases lying between them. The authors' processing: From reference gene primer amplification, estimates of nucleated cell counts were derived. TCRdb's table, derived via immunoSEQ multiplex PCR, lists solely in-frame clones and lacks some. That table supplies the V and J calls and clone size; D and trimming were determined from the DNA. Of around 97,000 clones listed, roughly nine tenths are singletons.

The rearrangement joins TRBV5-6 to TRBJ1-6; weak D call: TRBD1 (6 bases). The material sequenced was peripheral blood. The sequence derives from a man between 50 and 59 years old in a cohort sampled during active COVID-19. CDR3 amino acids: CASSLTQGYSPLHF. The CDR3 DNA follows: TGTGCCAGCAGCTTGACGCAGGGGTACTCACCCCTCCACTTT.